The present entry profiles one T cell receptor (beta chain) with its context. No antigen is known for it. This entry is derived from a study of CD8 T cells in ankylosing spondylitis. Study results and limitations: A motif in TCR beta, a set of seven to nine highly homologous variants, appeared characteristic of ankylosing spondylitis blood. As reported, disease-linked clones showed significant enrichment in matched ankylosing spondylitis synovial fluid. Earlier reports found some motif variants in synovial fluid and blood in reactive arthritis.

V was clipped by 6 bases and J by 5 bases; unmatched bases: 16. CDR3 length: 17 residues. Germline loops: CDR1 DFQATT, CDR2 SNEGSKA (reference sequence). For TCR beta, libraries came from quantitative 5'-RACE with molecular barcodes. TCRdb itself ran the 5' RACE reads through MiXCR, one entry per CDR3 protein. Among hundreds of thousands of distinct CDR3 sequences listed, 10% to 15% were seen once. The chain uses TRBV20-1 and TRBJ2-2; 9 positions agree with TRBD2. The sequencing input was blood, either unsorted or a sorted T cell fraction (not recorded which). This receptor was identified in a male donor with ankylosing spondylitis. The CDR3 reads CSASLTMREGWTGELFF. As DNA, the CDR3 is TGCAGTGCCTCGCTTACTATGCGGGAGGGTTGGACCGGGGAGCTGTTTTTT.